Listed here are 11 T cell receptor beta chains from one sample, sequenced in a study of monozygotic twins with inflammatory bowel disease. No DNA is given; TCRdb re-called the 5' RACE reads and lists each CDR3 protein once. The sample's table shows 440,000 or so distinct CDR3 sequences. Specimen: blood. These receptors all stem from a human donor with ulcerative colitis or Crohn's disease, or a healthy co-twin of an affected twin (not recorded which).

The chain joins TRBV20-1 to TRBJ2-5; TCRdb names TRBD2, which stays unverified in the absence of DNA. The CDR3 totals 15 residues. Per germline, CDR1 DFQATT and CDR2 SNEGSKA (reference sequence). CDR3 residues: CSASPSELYQETQYF.

The chain joins TRBV12-3 or TRBV12-4 to TRBJ2-1; the TCRdb call, TRBD1, lacks DNA for checking. The CDR3 is 13 residues long. The CDR3 region is CASSYDRGVEQFF.

The V call is TRBV28, the J call TRBJ2-1; TCRdb returns TRBD1, unconfirmable since there is no DNA. This CDR3 contains 14 residues. In germline, CDR1 is MDHEN, CDR2 SYDVKM. This CDR3 is CASSSPDYHNEQFF. The variable domain in full, completed from reference TRBV28 and TRBJ2-1, reads DVKVTQSSRYLVKRTGEKVFLECVQDMDHENMFWYRQDPGLGLRLIYFSYDVKMKEKGDIPEGYSVSREKKERFSLILESASTNQTSMYLCASSSPDYHNEQFFGPGTRLTVL.

The chain is built from TRBV20-1 and TRBJ1-5; TCRdb's D call, TRBD1, is unchecked because there is no DNA. The CDR3 has 14 residues. The germline CDR1 and CDR2 sequences are DFQATT and SNEGSKA (reference sequence). This chain's CDR3 is CSASGQNYGQPQHF.

The chain is built from TRBV30 and TRBJ2-7; TCRdb outputs TRBD2, but without DNA this stays unchecked. The CDR3 consists of 13 residues. Germline CDR1 GTSNPN, CDR2 SVGIG (reference sequence). CDR3 region: CAWSVGVGYEQYF.

V is TRBV5-5 and J is TRBJ1-5; the D gene TCRdb calls, TRBD1, cannot be checked with no DNA. Looked up from germline, CDR1 is SGHKS and CDR2 is YYEKEE (reference sequence). This CDR3 spans 15 amino acids. The CDR3: CASSVYPGGIQPQHF.

The chain carries TRBV2 and TRBJ1-2; the D call from TCRdb, TRBD1, cannot be confirmed without DNA. CDR1 SNHLY and CDR2 FYNNEI come from the germline V gene. The CDR3 has 14 residues. CDR3: CASRGQGGDYGYTF.

This chain connects TRBV27 to TRBJ2-5. The CDR3 runs 14 residues. CDR1 is MNHEY, CDR2 SMNVEV, per germline (reference sequence). The CDR3 reads CASSSSGKQETQYF.

The genes are TRBV4-2 and TRBJ1-4. The length of the CDR3 is 14 residues. Germline loops: CDR1 LGHNA, CDR2 YNFKEQ. The CDR3 reads CASSQGWESEKLFF.

The chain carries TRBV6-2 or TRBV6-3 and TRBJ1-1; the TRBD1 assignment by TCRdb is unverifiable without DNA. Germline CDR1 MNHEY, CDR2 SVGEGT. The CDR3 runs 17 residues. CDR3 residues: CASRSLRDTSFGTEAFF.

CDR3 protein: CAISEGLAGAYEQYF. The chain is built from TRBV10-3 and TRBJ2-7; TCRdb's D call, TRBD2, is unchecked because there is no DNA. CDR1 ENHRY and CDR2 SYGVKD come from the germline V gene. This CDR3 is 15 amino acids long.